The 5 T cell receptor beta chains presented below share a single source sample, sequenced in a study of patients and donors after allogeneic stem cell transplantation. In TCRdb, the RT-PCR reads were re-called with MiXCR into one record per CDR3 protein. Seen here are more than 150,000 distinct CDR3 sequences, about 24% observed once, and the top ten hold about 25%. Sequencing used blood, either unsorted or a sorted T cell fraction (not recorded which). Every receptor here comes from a human donor who was either an allogeneic HSCT recipient or a stem cell or donor lymphocyte infusion donor (not recorded which). It is not recorded whose cells these are; they may come from a transplant donor.

The sample holds one count of this clonotype. The chain has TRBV12-3 or TRBV12-4 and TRBJ2-3, with D perhaps TRBD1 (6 bases). V was trimmed by 3 bases and J by 4 bases, leaving 8 bases between them. This CDR3 spans 13 amino acids. The CDR3 DNA reads as TGTGCCAGCAGTTTGTACAGGGCAGATACGCAGTATTTT. Translating gives CASSLYRADTQYF.

The genes are TRBV20-1 and TRBJ2-3; 10 bases match TRBD2. V lost 3 bases to trimming and J lost 4 bases; unmatched junction nucleotides: 4. Germline values: CDR1 DFQATT, CDR2 SNEGSKA (reference sequence). CDR3 length: 14 amino acids. The CDR3 loop reads CSASLAGVADTQYF. In DNA, the CDR3 is TGCAGTGCTAGCCTAGCGGGAGTTGCAGATACGCAGTATTTT.

This clonotype was detected only a few times. The CDR3 DNA follows: TGTGCCAGCAGCCTAGACCTAGGTCAGCCCCAGCATTTT. Protein sequence: CASSLDLGQPQHF. This chain uses TRBV7-2 with TRBJ1-5; the D is unclear. Trimming took 5 bases from V and 6 from J, leaving 11 bases between them. Per the germline V gene, CDR1 is SGHTA and CDR2 is FQGNSA. The CDR3 extends over 13 amino acids.

This chain joins TRBV6-5 and TRBJ2-1; 12 nucleotides agree with TRBD2. The CDR3 has 15 residues. Germline V lookup: CDR1 MNHEY, CDR2 SVGAGI. J gave up 8 bases and V 7 bases, and 9 bases lay outside the gene matches. CDR3: CASKGPSSGGDEQFF. The CDR3 nucleotides are TGTGCCAGCAAAGGCCCGTCTAGCGGGGGGGATGAGCAGTTCTTC.

The chain is built from TRBV6-2 or TRBV6-3 and TRBJ1-1; D possibly corresponds to TRBD1 (5 bases). Trimming removed 3 bases from V and 4 bases from J, with 12 bases in between. CDR1 MNHEY and CDR2 SVGEGT come from the germline V gene. There are 14 residues in the CDR3. The CDR3 bases are TGTGCCAGCAGTTATTATCAGGGATCCACTGAAGCTTTCTTT. Amino acid sequence: CASSYYQGSTEAFF.